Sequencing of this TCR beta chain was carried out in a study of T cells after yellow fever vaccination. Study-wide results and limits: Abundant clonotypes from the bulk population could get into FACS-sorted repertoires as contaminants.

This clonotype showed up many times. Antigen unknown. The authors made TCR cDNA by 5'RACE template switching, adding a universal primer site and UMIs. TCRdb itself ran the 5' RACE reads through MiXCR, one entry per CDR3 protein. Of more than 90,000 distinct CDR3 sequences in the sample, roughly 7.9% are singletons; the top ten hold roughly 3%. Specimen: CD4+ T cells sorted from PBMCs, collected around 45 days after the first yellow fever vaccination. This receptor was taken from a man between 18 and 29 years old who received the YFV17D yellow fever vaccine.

The CDR3 DNA sequence: TGCGCCAGCAGCCCAGGCGGAAGAACCCAGGGTTACGAGCAGTACTTC. This sequence encodes CASSPGGRTQGYEQYF. V usage is TRBV4-1 and J usage is TRBJ2-7; TRBD1 is a possible D gene (5 bases). There are 16 residues in the CDR3. The V gene lost 4 bases and the J gene lost 4 bases, with 20 bases spanning the gap. Germline loops: CDR1 MGHRA, CDR2 YSYEKL.